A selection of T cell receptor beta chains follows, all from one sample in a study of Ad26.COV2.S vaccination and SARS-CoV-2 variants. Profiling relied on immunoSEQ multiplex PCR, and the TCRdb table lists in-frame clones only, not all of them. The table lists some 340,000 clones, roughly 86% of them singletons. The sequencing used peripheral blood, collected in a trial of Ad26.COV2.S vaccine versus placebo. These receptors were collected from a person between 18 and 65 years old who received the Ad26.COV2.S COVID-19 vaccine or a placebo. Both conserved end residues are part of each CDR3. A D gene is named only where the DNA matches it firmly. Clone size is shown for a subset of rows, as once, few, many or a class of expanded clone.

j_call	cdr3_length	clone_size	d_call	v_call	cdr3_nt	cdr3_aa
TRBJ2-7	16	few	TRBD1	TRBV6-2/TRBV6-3	TGTGCCAGCAGTCGTACCGGGACAGGGGGGACCTACGAGCAGTACTTC	CASSRTGTGGTYEQYF
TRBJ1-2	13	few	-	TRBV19	TGTGCCAGTAGTATTTTACAGGCCCATGGCTACACCTTC	CASSILQAHGYTF
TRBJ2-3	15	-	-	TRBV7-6	TGTGCCAGCAGCTTAGCGGGGGGCCAGGGAGATACGCAGTATTTT	CASSLAGGQGDTQYF
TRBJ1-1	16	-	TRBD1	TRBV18	TGTGCCAGCTCACCGGGCTCAGGGGGGGTGAACACTGAAGCTTTCTTT	CASSPGSGGVNTEAFF
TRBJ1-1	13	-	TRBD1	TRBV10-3	TGTGCCATCAAAGGACAGGGAGTAACTGAAGCTTTCTTT	CAIKGQGVTEAFF
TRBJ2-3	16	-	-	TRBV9	TGTGCCAGCAGCGTAGAACGGGGCCTGGGCACAGATACGCAGTATTTT	CASSVERGLGTDTQYF
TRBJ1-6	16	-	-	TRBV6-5	TGTGCCAGCGGTTCGGCAGGGATGCCGTATAATTCACCCCTCCACTTT	CASGSAGMPYNSPLHF
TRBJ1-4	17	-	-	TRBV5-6	TGTGCCAGCAGCCTATCCGGGACACCCGCAACTAATGAAAAACTGTTTTTT	CASSLSGTPATNEKLFF
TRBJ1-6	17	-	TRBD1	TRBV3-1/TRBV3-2	TGTGCCAGCAGCCAAGGGAAAGGGGACAGGGATAATTCACCCCTCCACTTT	CASSQGKGDRDNSPLHF
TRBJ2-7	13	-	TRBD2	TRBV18	TGTGCCAGCTCACCAGGTAGCGGGGGCGAGCAGTACTTC	CASSPGSGGEQYF
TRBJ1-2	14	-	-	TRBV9	TGTGCCAGCACCACTACAGCGGGACTCTATGGCTACACCTTC	CASTTTAGLYGYTF
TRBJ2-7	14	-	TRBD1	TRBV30	TGTGCCTGGACCCAGGGACAGGGGGCGCGCGAGCAGTACTTC	CAWTQGQGAREQYF
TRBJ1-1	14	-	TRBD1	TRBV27	TGTGCCAGCAGATTAGACAGGGGACGCACTGAAGCTTTCTTT	CASRLDRGRTEAFF
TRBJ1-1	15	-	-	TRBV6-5	TGTGCCAGCAGTCGAAAAGGGAACCTTGGTACTGAAGCTTTCTTT	CASSRKGNLGTEAFF
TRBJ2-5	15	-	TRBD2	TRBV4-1	TGCGCCAGCAGCCGGCTAGCGGGGTCCCAAGAGACCCAGTACTTC	CASSRLAGSQETQYF
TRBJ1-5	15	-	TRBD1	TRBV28	TGTGCCAGCAGTTTCAACAGGGGAAGCAATCAGCCCCAGCATTTT	CASSFNRGSNQPQHF
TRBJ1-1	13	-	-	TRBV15	TGTGCCACCAGCAGAGTCGGAGACACTGAAGCTTTCTTT	CATSRVGDTEAFF
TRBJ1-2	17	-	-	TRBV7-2	TGTGCCAGCAGCTCCAATCAAGCAGGTGCCAAATTCTATGGCTACACCTTC	CASSSNQAGAKFYGYTF
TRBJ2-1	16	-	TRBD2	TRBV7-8	TGTGCCAGCAGCTTACAAGGGCGGGGGGGCTACAATGAGCAGTTCTTC	CASSLQGRGGYNEQFF
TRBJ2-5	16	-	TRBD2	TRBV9	TGTGCCAGCAGCGTAGGAGTAGCGGGGGGGTGGGAGACCCAGTACTTC	CASSVGVAGGWETQYF
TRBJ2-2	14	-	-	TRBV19	TGTGCCAGTAGGAGGGGCCGGGTCACCGGGGAGCTGTTTTTT	CASRRGRVTGELFF
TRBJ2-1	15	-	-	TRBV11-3	TGTGCCAGCAGCCCCTCCGGGTCAGCCTACAATGAGCAGTTCTTC	CASSPSGSAYNEQFF
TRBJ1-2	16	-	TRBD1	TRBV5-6	TGTGCCAGCAGCTTGTGGAGGGGGCCGATACACTATGGCTACACCTTC	CASSLWRGPIHYGYTF
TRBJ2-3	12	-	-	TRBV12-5	TGTGCTAGTGGTTTGGGTTCGGATACGCAGTATTTT	CASGLGSDTQYF
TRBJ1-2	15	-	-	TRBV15	TGTGCTACCAGCATATCCCTGGGCCAGGGCTATGGCTACACCTTC	CATSISLGQGYGYTF
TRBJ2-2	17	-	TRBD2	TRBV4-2	TGTGCCAGCAGCCACATAGGGAGGGGTAGGAACACCGGGGAGCTGTTTTTT	CASSHIGRGRNTGELFF
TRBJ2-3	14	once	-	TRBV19	TGTGCCAGTAGTGCCACTCAAATCACAGATACGCAGTATTTT	CASSATQITDTQYF
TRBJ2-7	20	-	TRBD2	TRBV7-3	TGTGCCAGCAGCTTATGCCGGGGCGGGGCTAGCGGGATAGGGTCCTACGAGCAGTACTTC	CASSLCRGGASGIGSYEQYF
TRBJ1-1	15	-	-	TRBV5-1	TGCGCCAGCAGTCAGACCGTCGGGGTGAACACTGAAGCTTTCTTT	CASSQTVGVNTEAFF
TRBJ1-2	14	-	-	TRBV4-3	TGCGCCAGCAGCCAAGATACCCTAGGATATGGCTACACCTTC	CASSQDTLGYGYTF
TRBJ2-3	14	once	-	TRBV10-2	TGCGCCAGCCTCTCGGACGGGGGAAGAGATACGCAGTATTTT	CASLSDGGRDTQYF
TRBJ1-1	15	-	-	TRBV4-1	TGCGCCAGCAGCCAAGTTTCACAGGGAAACACTGAAGCTTTCTTT	CASSQVSQGNTEAFF
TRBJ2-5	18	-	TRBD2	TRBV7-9	TGTGCCAGCAGCTTAGGTCGAGCGGGGGGCCTGTACCAAGAGACCCAGTACTTC	CASSLGRAGGLYQETQYF
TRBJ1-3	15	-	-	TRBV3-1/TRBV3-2	TGTGCCAGCAGCCACCTACAGGGCTCTGGAAACACCATATATTTT	CASSHLQGSGNTIYF
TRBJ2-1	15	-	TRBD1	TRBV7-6	TGTGCCAGCAGCCATAGACAGGGCCTCTACAATGAGCAGTTCTTC	CASSHRQGLYNEQFF
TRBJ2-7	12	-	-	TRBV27	TGTGCCAGCCAAGGGGCTCCCTACGAGCAGTACTTC	CASQGAPYEQYF
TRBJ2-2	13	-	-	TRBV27	TGTGCCAGCAGTTCAAGGGTAACCGGGGAGCTGTTTTTT	CASSSRVTGELFF
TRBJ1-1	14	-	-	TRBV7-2	TGTGCCAGCAGCTTAGTGTCTTCCGGGACCGCAATTAGCTTT	CASSLVSSGTAISF
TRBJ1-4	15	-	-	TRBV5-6	TGTGCCAGCAGTCTATATCAGGGAACTAATGAAAAACTGTTTTTT	CASSLYQGTNEKLFF
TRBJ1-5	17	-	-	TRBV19	TGTGCCAGTAGCCTCAAGGGACTCTCCTTGAGCAATCAGCCCCAGCATTTT	CASSLKGLSLSNQPQHF
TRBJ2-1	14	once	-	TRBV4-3	TGCGCCAGCAGCCAATTCTCCAGGGGCGATGAGCAGTTCTTC	CASSQFSRGDEQFF
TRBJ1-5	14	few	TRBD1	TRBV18	TGTGCCAGCTCACCGGGACAGGGAGGGCAGCCCCAGCATTTT	CASSPGQGGQPQHF
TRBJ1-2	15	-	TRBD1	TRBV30	TGTGCCTGGAGGAGAACGCGACAGGGAATCTATGGCTACACCTTC	CAWRRTRQGIYGYTF
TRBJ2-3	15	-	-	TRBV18	TGTGCCAGCTCACCGGGGAGGGGGCTTGCAGATACGCAGTATTTT	CASSPGRGLADTQYF
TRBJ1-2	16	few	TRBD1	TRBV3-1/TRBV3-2	TGTGCCAGCAGCCAAAGAAATTTCAGGGGGCGAGGTGGCTACACCTTC	CASSQRNFRGRGGYTF
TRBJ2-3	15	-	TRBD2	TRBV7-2	TGTGCCAGCAGCAGCCGGGACTACCTCACAGATACGCAGTATTTT	CASSSRDYLTDTQYF
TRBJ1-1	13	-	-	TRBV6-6	TGTGCCAGCAGCTCTGATCGGAACACTGAAGCTTTCTTT	CASSSDRNTEAFF
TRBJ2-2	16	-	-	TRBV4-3	TGCGCCAGCAGCACCCGAGGTGAGGAACCCACCGGGGAGCTGTTTTTT	CASSTRGEEPTGELFF
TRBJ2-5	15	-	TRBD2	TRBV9	TGTGCCAGCAGCGTAGTTGGCGGGGGGGCCGAGACCCAGTACTTC	CASSVVGGGAETQYF
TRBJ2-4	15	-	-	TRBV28	TGTGCCAGCAGCACGAGTAACTTAGCCAAAAACATTCAGTACTTC	CASSTSNLAKNIQYF
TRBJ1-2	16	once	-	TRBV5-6	TGTGCCAGCAGTCGATCACGGCGGGCCTCCAACTATGGCTACACCTTC	CASSRSRRASNYGYTF
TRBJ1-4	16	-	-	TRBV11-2	TGTGCCAGCAGCTTAGAAGGTTATCCAACTAATGAAAAACTGTTTTTT	CASSLEGYPTNEKLFF
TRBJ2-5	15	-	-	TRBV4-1	TGCGCCAGCAGCCAAGATAGGAACAGCCAAGAGACCCAGTACTTC	CASSQDRNSQETQYF
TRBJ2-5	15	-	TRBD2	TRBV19	TGTGCCAGTAGTATAAGCAGCGGGGGAGGGGAGACCCAGTACTTC	CASSISSGGGETQYF
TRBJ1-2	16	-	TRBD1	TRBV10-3	TGTGCCATCAGAGACGGGCTTCCGGACAGGCTAGGGAGCTACACCTTC	CAIRDGLPDRLGSYTF